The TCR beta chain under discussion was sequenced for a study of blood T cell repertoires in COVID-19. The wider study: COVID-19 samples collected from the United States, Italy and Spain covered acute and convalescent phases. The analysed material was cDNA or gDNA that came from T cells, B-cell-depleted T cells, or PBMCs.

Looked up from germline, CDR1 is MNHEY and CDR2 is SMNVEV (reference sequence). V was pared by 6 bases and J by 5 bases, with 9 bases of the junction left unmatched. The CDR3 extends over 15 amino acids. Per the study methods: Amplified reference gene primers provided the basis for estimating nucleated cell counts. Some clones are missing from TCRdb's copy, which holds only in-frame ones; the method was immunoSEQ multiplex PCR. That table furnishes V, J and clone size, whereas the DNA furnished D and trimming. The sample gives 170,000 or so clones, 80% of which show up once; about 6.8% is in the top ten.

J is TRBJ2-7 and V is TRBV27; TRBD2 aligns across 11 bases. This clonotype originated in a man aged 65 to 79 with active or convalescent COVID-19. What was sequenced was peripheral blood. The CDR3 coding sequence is TGTGCCAGCAGAGTAGCGGGAGGGTTGAGGCACGAGCAGTACTTC. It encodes CASRVAGGLRHEQYF.